This T cell receptor (beta chain) was sequenced during a study of T cells in Graves' hyperthyroidism and ophthalmopathy. Study results and limitations: Blood also held most thyroid clonotypes expanded beyond 0.001. Separation of ophthalmopathy from stable hyperthyroidism was achieved by a 13 V-J model.

This CDR3 contains 16 residues. Germline CDR1 and CDR2: ENHRY and SYGVKD. After removal of 6 bases from V and 3 bases from J, the junction contained 10 bases not matched to a gene. This clonotype was found many times. The antigen remains undetermined. Ophthalmopathy patients showed a Clinical Activity Score of at least 3, NOSPECS grade of at least 4 and duration under 3 months. Patients showing uncontrolled infection, other autoimmune disease, pregnancy or lactation were ineligible. RNA transcripts served as the template for amplifying TCR beta CDR3 regions. First-round RT-PCR of the TCR CDR3 relied on the HTBI primer set. TCRdb analysed the multiplex PCR reads with MiXCR anew, one entry per CDR3 protein. The sample holds around 600,000 distinct CDR3 sequences; 13% to 15% are singletons and the top ten take 7.1%.

The chain recombines TRBV10-3 with TRBJ2-3, with TRBD2 matching over 9 bases. The TCR was taken from a woman between 18 and 30 years old with Graves' ophthalmopathy. Sequenced sample: blood. CDR3 residues: CAIRDRLAGRTDTQYF. Here the CDR3 DNA reads TGTGCCATCAGGGACCGCCTAGCGGGAAGGACAGATACGCAGTATTTT.